The sequence of this TCR beta chain was determined in a study of shared clonotypes between healthy human individuals. About the research overall: A couple of female and a few male donors aged 18 to 49 were enrolled.

Study outcomes and limitations: Unshared clonotypes carried lower generation probabilities than those common to all four donors. In this cohort, only blood was sampled, and tissue repertoires likely differ.

Only in-frame clones appear in the TCRdb table, and some are missing; sequencing was by immunoSEQ multiplex PCR. The repertoire holds some 600,000 clones, approximately 96% seen once, with roughly 0.12% in the top ten. Unmatched junction bases numbered 7, after V lost 5 bases and J lost 4 bases. CDR1 and CDR2 (germline): SGHTA, FQGTGA. The CDR3 has 15 residues. Details on this clone: Antigen: not known.

As defined, naive CD8 cells were CD45RO-negative and positively selected for CCR7, with terminally differentiated effector memory CD45RA+ cells excluded. Healthy and HIV-negative, the adult donors had no recent acute infections or vaccinations. The sequence was collected from a woman in her 30s in good health. This rearrangement joins TRBV7-3 to TRBJ2-7; 11 nucleotides match TRBD2. The source material was naive CD8+ T cells sorted from blood. CDR3 sequence reads: CASSPTSGSAYEQYF. The CDR3 region has the DNA TGTGCCAGCAGCCCTACTAGCGGGAGCGCTTACGAGCAGTACTTC. The full variable domain, in which reference TRBV7-3 and TRBJ2-7 provide the parts outside the CDR3, is GAGVSQTPSNKVTEKGKYVELRCDPISGHTALYWYRQSLGQGPEFLIYFQGTGAADDSGLPNDRFFAVRPEGSVSTLKIQRTERGDSAVYLCASSPTSGSAYEQYFGPGTRLTVT.